This TCR beta chain comes out of a study of blood T cell repertoires in COVID-19. Study details: Acute-phase and convalescent COVID-19 samples originated in the United States, Italy and Spain.

Germline CDR1 LGHDT, CDR2 YNNKEL (reference sequence). V shed 3 bases and J shed 5 bases, with 16 bases lying between them. The CDR3 extends over 15 amino acids. Participant age was about 18 to 89 years, and participants resided in approximately 24 US areas. The recovered donors of Cohort 3 showed two negative PCRs, clearance, or symptom resolution. As originally analysed: Estimation of nucleated cell counts was performed using reference gene primer amplification. This table comes from immunoSEQ multiplex PCR, and its TCRdb copy is limited to in-frame clones, with some not included. V and J calls and clone size are as listed in that table; D and trimming were resolved from the DNA. The sample yields hundreds of thousands of clones, about nine tenths seen once.

The sequence derives from a woman aged 40 to 50 who had recovered from COVID-19. What was sequenced was PBMCs or T cells enriched from blood (not recorded which). The chain is built from TRBV3-1 (or the pseudogene TRBV3-2) and TRBJ2-5, with a tentative D call TRBD1 (6 bases). The CDR3 reads CASSHSGVVRETQYF. DNA of the CDR3: TGTGCCAGCAGCCACTCAGGGGTAGTAAGGGAGACCCAGTACTTC.